This T cell receptor beta chain comes out of a study of long-term antiretroviral therapy in people with HIV. On the study more broadly: The 2015 immediate-ART recommendation was preceded by the earliest samples by about a decade.

Per the germline V gene, CDR1 is MNHEY and CDR2 is SMNVEV (reference sequence). V lost 5 bases to trimming and J lost 2 bases, with 19 bases between them. CDR3 size: 16 residues. The samples comprised about 0.85-11 million cryopreserved PBMC ahead of DNA extraction. Study results and limitations: An increase in diversity followed ART, yet levels stayed below transplant donor controls. At every time point, clones expanded before ART dominated the repertoire.

Turning to this clone: Antigen specificity is unknown.

The assay used was immunoSEQ (version v3.0), run at survey level. Assay used: immunoSEQ multiplex PCR; TCRdb lists only in-frame clones, some missing. Of over 15,000 clones listed, around 74% are singletons. The V and J genes are TRBV27 and TRBJ2-7; possibly TRBD1 for D (6 bases). Sequenced material: unsorted PBMCs, taken at the start of antiretroviral therapy, before treatment. The sequence was obtained from a man in his late teens or twenties with HIV. The CDR3 DNA sequence: TGTGCCAGCAGTCTTACAGCTCGGACAGTTACCTACGAGCAGTACTTC. This sequence encodes CASSLTARTVTYEQYF.